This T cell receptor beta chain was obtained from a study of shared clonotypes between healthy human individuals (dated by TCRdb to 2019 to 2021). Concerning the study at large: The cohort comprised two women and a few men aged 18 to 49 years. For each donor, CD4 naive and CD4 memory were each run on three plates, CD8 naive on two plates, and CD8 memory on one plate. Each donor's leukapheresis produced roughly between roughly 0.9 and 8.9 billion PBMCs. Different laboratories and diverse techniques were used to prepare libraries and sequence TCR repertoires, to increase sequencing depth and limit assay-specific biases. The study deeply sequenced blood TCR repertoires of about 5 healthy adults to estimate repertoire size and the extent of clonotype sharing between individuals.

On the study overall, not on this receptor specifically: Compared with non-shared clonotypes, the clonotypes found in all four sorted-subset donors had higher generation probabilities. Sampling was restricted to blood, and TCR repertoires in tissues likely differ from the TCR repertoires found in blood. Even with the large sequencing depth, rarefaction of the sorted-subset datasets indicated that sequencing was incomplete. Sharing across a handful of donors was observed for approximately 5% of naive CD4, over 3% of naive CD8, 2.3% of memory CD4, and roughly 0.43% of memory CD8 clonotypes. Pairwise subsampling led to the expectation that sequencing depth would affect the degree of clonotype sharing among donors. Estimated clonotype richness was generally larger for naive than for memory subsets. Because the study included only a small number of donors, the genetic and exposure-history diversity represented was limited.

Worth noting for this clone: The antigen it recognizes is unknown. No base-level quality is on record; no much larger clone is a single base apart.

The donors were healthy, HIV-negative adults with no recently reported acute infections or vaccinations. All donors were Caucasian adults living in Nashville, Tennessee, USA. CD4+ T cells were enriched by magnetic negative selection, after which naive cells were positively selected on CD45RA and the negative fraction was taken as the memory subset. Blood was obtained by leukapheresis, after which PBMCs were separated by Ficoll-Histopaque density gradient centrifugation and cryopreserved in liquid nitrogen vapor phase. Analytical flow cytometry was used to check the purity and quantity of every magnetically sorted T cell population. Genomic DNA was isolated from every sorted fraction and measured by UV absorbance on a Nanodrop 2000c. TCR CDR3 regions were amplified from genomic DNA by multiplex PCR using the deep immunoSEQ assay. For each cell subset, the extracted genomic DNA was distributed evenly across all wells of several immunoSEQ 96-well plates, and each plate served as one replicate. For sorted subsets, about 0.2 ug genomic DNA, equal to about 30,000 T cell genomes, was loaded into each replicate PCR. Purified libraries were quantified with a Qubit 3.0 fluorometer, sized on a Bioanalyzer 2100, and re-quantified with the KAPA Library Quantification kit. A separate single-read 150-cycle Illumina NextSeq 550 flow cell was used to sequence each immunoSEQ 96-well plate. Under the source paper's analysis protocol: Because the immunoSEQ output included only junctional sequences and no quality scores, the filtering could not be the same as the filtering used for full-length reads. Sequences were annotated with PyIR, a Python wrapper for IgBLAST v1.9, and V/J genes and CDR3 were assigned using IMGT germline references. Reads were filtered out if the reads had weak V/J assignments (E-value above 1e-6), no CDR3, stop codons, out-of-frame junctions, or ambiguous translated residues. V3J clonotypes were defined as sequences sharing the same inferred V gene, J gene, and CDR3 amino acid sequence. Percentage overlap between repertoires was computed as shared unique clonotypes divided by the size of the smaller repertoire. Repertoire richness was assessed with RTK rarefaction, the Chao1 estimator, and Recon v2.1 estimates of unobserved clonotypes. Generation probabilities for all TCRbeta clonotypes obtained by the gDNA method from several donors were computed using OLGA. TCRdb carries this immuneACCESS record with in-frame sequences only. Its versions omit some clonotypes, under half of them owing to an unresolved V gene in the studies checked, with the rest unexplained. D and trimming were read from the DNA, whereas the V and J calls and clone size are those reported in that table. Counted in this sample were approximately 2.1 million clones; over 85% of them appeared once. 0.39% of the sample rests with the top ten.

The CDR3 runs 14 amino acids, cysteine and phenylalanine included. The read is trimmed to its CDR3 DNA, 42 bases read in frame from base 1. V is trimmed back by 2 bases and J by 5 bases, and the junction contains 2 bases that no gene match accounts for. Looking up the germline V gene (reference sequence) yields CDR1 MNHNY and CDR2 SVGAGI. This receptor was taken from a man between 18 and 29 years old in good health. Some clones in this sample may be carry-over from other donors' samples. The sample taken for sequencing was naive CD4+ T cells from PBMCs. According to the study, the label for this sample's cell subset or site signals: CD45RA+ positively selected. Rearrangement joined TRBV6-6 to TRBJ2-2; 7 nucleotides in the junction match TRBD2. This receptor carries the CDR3 CASSYREGTGELFF. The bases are TGTGCCAGCAGTTACAGGGAGGGGACCGGGGAGCTGTTTTTT.